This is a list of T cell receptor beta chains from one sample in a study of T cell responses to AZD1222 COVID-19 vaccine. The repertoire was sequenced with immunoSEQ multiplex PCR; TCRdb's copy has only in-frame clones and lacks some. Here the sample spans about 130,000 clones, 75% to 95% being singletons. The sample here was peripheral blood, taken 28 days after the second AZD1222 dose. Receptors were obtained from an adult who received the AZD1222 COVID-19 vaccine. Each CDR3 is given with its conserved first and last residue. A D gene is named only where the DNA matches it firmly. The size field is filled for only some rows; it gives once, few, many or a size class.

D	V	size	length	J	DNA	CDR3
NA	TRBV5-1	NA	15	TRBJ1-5	TGCGCCAGCAGCCTTGAGGGGGACTCCAGTCAGCCCCAGCATTTT	CASSLEGDSSQPQHF
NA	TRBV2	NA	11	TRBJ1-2	TGTGCCAGCAGTGAATGGGGCGGCTACACCTTC	CASSEWGGYTF
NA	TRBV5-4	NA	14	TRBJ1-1	TGTGCCAGCAGCTTGGGACAGGTCAACACTGAAGCTTTCTTT	CASSLGQVNTEAFF
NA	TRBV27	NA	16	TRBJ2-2	TGTGCCAGCAGTTTTAGGGGGGACAGTGCGGCCGGGGAGCTGTTTTTT	CASSFRGDSAAGELFF
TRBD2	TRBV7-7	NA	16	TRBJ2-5	TGTGCTAGCAGCCCAGGACTAGCGGGAGGGCAAGAGACCCAGTACTTC	CASSPGLAGGQETQYF
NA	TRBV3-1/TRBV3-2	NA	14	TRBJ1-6	TGTGCCAGCAGACTTTGGACTAGGAATTCACCCCTCCACTTT	CASRLWTRNSPLHF
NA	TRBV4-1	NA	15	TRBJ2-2	TGCGCCAGCAGCCCGACCTCCACCAACACCGGGGAGCTGTTTTTT	CASSPTSTNTGELFF
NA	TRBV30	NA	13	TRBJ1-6	TGTGCCTGGAGTGGACAGGCATATTCACCCCTCCACTTT	CAWSGQAYSPLHF
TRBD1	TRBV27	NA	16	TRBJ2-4	TGTGCCAGCAGGCGCGGACAGGGACTAGCCAAAAACATTCAGTACTTC	CASRRGQGLAKNIQYF
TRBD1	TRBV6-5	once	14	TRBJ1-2	TGTGCCAGCCGCCGACAGGGAGAGGGGTATGGCTACACCTTC	CASRRQGEGYGYTF
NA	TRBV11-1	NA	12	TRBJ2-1	TGTGCCAGCAGCGACCGATACAATGAGCAGTTCTTC	CASSDRYNEQFF
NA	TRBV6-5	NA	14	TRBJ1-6	TGTGCCAGCAGCCTACGAGGGGATAATTCACCCCTCCACTTT	CASSLRGDNSPLHF
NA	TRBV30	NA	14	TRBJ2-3	TGTGCCTGGAGTACAGGCTTCTCCACAGATACGCAGTATTTT	CAWSTGFSTDTQYF
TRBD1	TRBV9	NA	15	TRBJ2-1	TGTGCCAGCACCCAGGGGACAGGGGTTTACAATGAGCAGTTCTTC	CASTQGTGVYNEQFF
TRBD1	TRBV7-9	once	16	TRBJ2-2	TGTGCCAGCAGCATTCGGACAGGATCGAACACCGGGGAGCTGTTTTTT	CASSIRTGSNTGELFF
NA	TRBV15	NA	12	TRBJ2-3	TGTGCCACCAGCAGAGAACGAGATACGCAGTATTTT	CATSRERDTQYF
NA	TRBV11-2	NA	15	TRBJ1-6	TGTGCCAGCAGCTCCCGGGCCGCGGATTATTCACCCCTCCACTTT	CASSSRAADYSPLHF
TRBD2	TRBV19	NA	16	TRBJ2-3	TGTGCCAGTAGTCACCTTAGCGGGGGGGCCGCAGATACGCAGTATTTT	CASSHLSGGAADTQYF